This T cell receptor beta chain appears in the sequencing data of a study of T cells after yellow fever vaccination. As for the study in general: SMART-Seq v4 Ultra Low Input prepared libraries from low-cell fractions.

Worth noting for this clonotype: Its antigen is not identified.

Whole-study findings and limits: The booster response re-showed most primary clones: roughly 97% CD4, more than 80% CD8. The study noted that FACS-sorted repertoires could contain abundant clonotypes contaminating from the bulk population.

The authors made TCR cDNA by 5'RACE template switching, adding a universal primer site and UMIs. In TCRdb, the 5' RACE reads were re-called with MiXCR into one record per CDR3 protein. The profile shows just under 600,000 distinct CDR3 sequences, roughly 14% of them singletons. V lost 1 base, J lost 5 bases, and 4 bases stayed unmatched. Germline-derived CDR1 and CDR2 are SQVTM and ANQGSEA. The CDR3 runs 16 residues. The specimen was PBMCs, collected on the day of the yellow fever booster vaccination. The TCR sequence derives from a man aged 25-40 years who received the YFV17D yellow fever vaccine. The chain is built from TRBV29-1 and TRBJ2-1; 14 nucleotides align to TRBD2. In nucleotides, the CDR3 is TGCAGCGTTGAAGGCGGGACTAGCGGGAGTGACAATGAGCAGTTCTTC. Translated, it gives CSVEGGTSGSDNEQFF.